The clone carrying this TCR beta chain has just a few counts. The CDR3 has 17 residues. The germline V gene encodes CDR1 SGHDT and CDR2 YYEEEE. The V end was cut by 3 bases, the J end by 0 bases, with 16 bases between. This sample stems from a study of blood T cell repertoires in COVID-19. Original analysis: Amplifying reference gene primers gave estimates of nucleated cell counts. The data were produced by immunoSEQ multiplex PCR, yet TCRdb's version contains in-frame clones alone and is incomplete. Clone size and V and J calls were adopted from that table, with D and trimming inferred from the DNA. The repertoire holds some 200,000 clones, with around 94% as singletons. Followed over time, Seattle patients had been enrolled while infection was active.

The clonotype was recovered from a man aged 30-40 years with COVID-19, enrolled during active disease. Sample: peripheral blood. The chain carries TRBV5-6 and TRBJ1-3, with D perhaps TRBD1 (5 bases). Written as DNA, the CDR3 is TGTGCCAGCAGCTGGGGCTCGGGTTTCTCCTCTGGAAACACCATATATTTT. Its protein is CASSWGSGFSSGNTIYF.